This section outlines one T cell receptor (beta chain) sequence together with its context. Its antigen is not known. CDR3 length: 11 amino acids. The germline CDR1 and CDR2 sequences are SGHAT and FQNNGV. The sample belongs to a study of CXCR3-negative and CXCR3-positive naive CD8 T cells. Study-wide results and caveats: Sequencing showed both naive subsets with comparably high diversity, and memory CD8+ cells much lower. TRB CDR3 hydrophobicity was greater in CXCR3-positive naive cells than in CXCR3-negative naive cells. Because surface CD5 did not distinguish the naive subsets, TCR strength was inferred from TRB CDR3 properties. Naive cells used TRBV-TRBJ genes in much the same way whether CXCR3-negative or CXCR3-positive; memory cells did not.

Cells that were CD45RO-CCR7+CD27+CD95- constituted naive CD8+ T cells. Through 5' RACE with UMI labels, the TRB cDNA libraries were prepared. TCRdb re-called the 5' RACE reads and gives one entry per CDR3 protein, without DNA. Its table lists 49,000 or so distinct CDR3 sequences. The sequence was collected from a human donor in good health. Some clones in this sample may be carry-over from other donors' samples. The chain has TRBV11-2 and TRBJ2-1; TCRdb calls TRBD2, which cannot be checked without DNA. The sample comprised naive CXCR3+ CD8+ T cells from blood. Regarding subset: CD45RO-CCR7+CD27+CD95- naive CD8+ T cells expressing CXCR3 (TNR3+). The CDR3 loop is CASSEGNEQFF. Full variable domain (remainder filled in from reference TRBV11-2 and TRBJ2-1): EAGVAQSPRYKIIEKRQSVAFWCNPISGHATLYWYQQILGQGPKLLIQFQNNGVVDDSQLPKDRFSAERLKGVDSTLKIQPAKLEDSAVYLCASSEGNEQFFGPGTRLTVL.